This is a list of T cell receptor beta chains from one sample in a study of read filtering for tumor transcriptome and immune sequencing. TCRdb reprocessed the reads with MiXCR, giving one entry per CDR3 protein. Altogether around 41,000 distinct CDR3 sequences are present, about 11% being singletons, with the ten largest covering around 35%. The sample comprised a population of CD138-negative cells sorted from bone marrow. The receptors originated from a donor aged 40 or older with multiple myeloma. Both conserved end residues are part of each CDR3. The D gene is left open where the match is weak. Clone size is given as how often the clone was seen (once, few, many) or a class if it is expanded.

CDR3: CSARWVGLGKNSPLHF
DNA: TGCAGTGCTAGATGGGTCGGGCTGGGGAAAAATTCACCCCTCCACTTT
D: -
size: many
J: TRBJ1-6
V: TRBV20-1

CDR3: CASTKGRSYSGTDTQYF
DNA: TGTGCCAGTACCAAGGGACGGAGCTACTCTGGCACAGATACGCAGTATTTT
D: -
size: many
J: TRBJ2-3
V: TRBV19

CDR3: CSARGGQGLSRPYNEQFF
DNA: TGCAGTGCTCGTGGGGGCCAGGGATTGAGTCGTCCCTACAATGAGCAGTTCTTC
D: -
size: many
J: TRBJ2-1
V: TRBV20-1

CDR3: CSAPEQEGKTDTQYF
DNA: TGCAGTGCGCCGGAACAGGAAGGCAAGACAGATACGCAGTATTTT
D: -
size: many
J: TRBJ2-3
V: TRBV20-1

CDR3: CASSLGNTQYF
DNA: TGTGCCAGCAGCTTGGGAAATACGCAGTATTTT
D: -
size: many
J: TRBJ2-3
V: TRBV7-9

CDR3: CASSLDPGLGNEQFF
DNA: TGTGCCAGCAGCTTAGATCCAGGGCTCGGGAATGAGCAGTTCTTC
D: -
size: many
J: TRBJ2-1
V: TRBV11-2

CDR3: CATSPGTSNTEAFF
DNA: TGTGCCACCAGCCCCGGAACATCGAACACTGAAGCTTTCTTT
D: -
size: many
J: TRBJ1-1
V: TRBV15

CDR3: CASGTSRRTDTQYF
DNA: TGTGCCAGCGGGACTAGCCGACGCACAGATACGCAGTATTTT
D: TRBD2
size: many
J: TRBJ2-3
V: TRBV2

CDR3: CASSQGGGSYNEQFF
DNA: TGTGCCAGCAGCCAAGGCGGGGGCTCCTACAATGAGCAGTTCTTC
D: TRBD2
size: medium-sized
J: TRBJ2-1
V: TRBV3-1

CDR3: CASSQQGGSNTGELFF
DNA: TGCGCCAGCAGCCAACAGGGGGGTTCGAACACCGGGGAGCTGTTTTTT
D: -
size: once
J: TRBJ2-2
V: TRBV4-1

CDR3: CASSFQGAQETQYF
DNA: TGTGCCAGCAGCTTCCAAGGGGCCCAAGAGACCCAGTACTTC
D: -
size: many
J: TRBJ2-5
V: TRBV7-6

CDR3: CASSLARGLGSYNEQFF
DNA: TGCGCCAGCAGCTTGGCCAGGGGCTTGGGCTCCTACAATGAGCAGTTCTTC
D: -
size: many
J: TRBJ2-1
V: TRBV5-1

CDR3: CASSLRLTPYEQYF
DNA: TGTGCCAGCAGTTTACGACTTACGCCGTACGAGCAGTACTTC
D: -
size: many
J: TRBJ2-7
V: TRBV28

CDR3: CASSYGGANTEAFF
DNA: TGTGCCAGCAGTTACGGGGGGGCGAACACTGAAGCTTTCTTT
D: -
size: many
J: TRBJ1-1
V: TRBV6-5

CDR3: CASRPGGQGNTGELFF
DNA: TGTGCCAGCAGACCGGGGGGCCAAGGGAACACCGGGGAGCTGTTTTTT
D: -
size: many
J: TRBJ2-2
V: TRBV7-9

CDR3: CASSTPGHFDEQYF
DNA: TGTGCCAGCAGCACACCGGGACATTTCGACGAGCAGTACTTC
D: -
size: few
J: TRBJ2-7
V: TRBV5-6

CDR3: CASSSTITGKRTDTQYF
DNA: TGTGCCAGCAGCTCAACTATAACAGGGAAGAGGACAGATACGCAGTATTTT
D: -
size: many
J: TRBJ2-3
V: TRBV7-9

CDR3: CSAGRGGKTEAFF
DNA: TGCAGTGCTGGCAGAGGGGGAAAGACTGAAGCTTTCTTT
D: -
size: many
J: TRBJ1-1
V: TRBV20-1

CDR3: CASSLKVYEKLFF
DNA: TGTGCCAGCAGTTTGAAGGTGTATGAAAAACTGTTTTTT
D: -
size: many
J: TRBJ1-4
V: TRBV28

CDR3: CASSLTDTGELFF
DNA: TGTGCCAGCAGCTTAACAGACACCGGGGAGCTGTTTTTT
D: -
size: many
J: TRBJ2-2
V: TRBV7-9

CDR3: CASSGGAYNEQFF
DNA: TGTGCCTCTAGCGGGGGGGCGTACAATGAGCAGTTCTTC
D: TRBD2
size: many
J: TRBJ2-1
V: TRBV19

CDR3: CASSAQWAGPTDTQYF
DNA: TGTGCCAGCAGTGCTCAATGGGCGGGCCCAACAGATACGCAGTATTTT
D: -
size: many
J: TRBJ2-3
V: TRBV25-1

CDR3: CATRDSSYEQYF
DNA: TGTGCCACCAGGGACAGCTCCTACGAGCAGTACTTC
D: TRBD1
size: many
J: TRBJ2-7
V: TRBV2

CDR3: CASSHPGSKDTQYF
DNA: TGCGCCAGCAGCCATCCGGGGTCTAAAGATACGCAGTATTTT
D: -
size: many
J: TRBJ2-3
V: TRBV4-1

CDR3: CASARDGTTEAFF
DNA: TGCGCTAGCGCACGAGATGGGACCACTGAAGCTTTCTTT
D: -
size: many
J: TRBJ1-1
V: TRBV9

CDR3: CASLAWKGTQYF
DNA: TGTGCCAGTCTAGCTTGGAAGGGGACCCAGTACTTC
D: -
size: many
J: TRBJ2-5
V: TRBV6-1

CDR3: CRIAVAGDRVNEQFF
DNA: TGCAGGATCGCCGTGGCCGGGGACAGGGTGAATGAGCAGTTCTTC
D: TRBD1
size: many
J: TRBJ2-1
V: TRBV20-1

CDR3: CASSSRVGGGYGTDTQYF
DNA: TGTGCCAGCAGCTCCCGGGTTGGAGGGGGCTATGGCACAGATACGCAGTATTTT
D: -
size: many
J: TRBJ2-3
V: TRBV7-2

CDR3: CASSVTGSYEQYF
DNA: TGTGCCAGCAGTGTAACAGGGTCCTACGAGCAGTACTTC
D: -
size: many
J: TRBJ2-7
V: TRBV11-2

CDR3: CASSPGTTEAFF
DNA: TGTGCCAGCAGCCCCGGGACTACTGAAGCTTTCTTT
D: -
size: many
J: TRBJ1-1
V: TRBV11-2

CDR3: CASSRRGQNRFDEQFF
DNA: TGTGCCAGCAGCCGTCGGGGACAGAATCGGTTTGATGAGCAGTTCTTC
D: TRBD1
size: many
J: TRBJ2-1
V: TRBV3-1

CDR3: CASSVVRGIGYEQYF
DNA: TGTGCCAGCAGCGTAGTCAGGGGGATCGGCTACGAGCAGTACTTC
D: TRBD1
size: many
J: TRBJ2-7
V: TRBV11-2

CDR3: CASTRTGPETQYF
DNA: TGTGCCAGCACCCGGACAGGGCCTGAGACCCAGTACTTC
D: TRBD1
size: many
J: TRBJ2-5
V: TRBV7-8

CDR3: CSARGQGGQPQHF
DNA: TGCAGTGCTAGGGGCCAGGGTGGACAGCCCCAGCATTTT
D: -
size: many
J: TRBJ1-5
V: TRBV20-1

CDR3: CASSSVQTNEKLFF
DNA: TGTGCCAGCAGCTCGGTGCAGACTAATGAAAAACTGTTTTTT
D: -
size: many
J: TRBJ1-4
V: TRBV7-8

CDR3: CASSFNPANTIYF
DNA: TGTGCCAGCAGTTTTAACCCTGCCAACACCATATATTTT
D: -
size: many
J: TRBJ1-3
V: TRBV6-5

CDR3: CSARVGSGAYNEQFF
DNA: TGCAGTGCTAGAGTCGGGAGCGGGGCCTACAATGAGCAGTTCTTC
D: TRBD2
size: many
J: TRBJ2-1
V: TRBV20-1

CDR3: CSAEPGPVYEQYF
DNA: TGCAGTGCTGAACCGGGACCGGTCTACGAGCAGTACTTC
D: -
size: many
J: TRBJ2-7
V: TRBV20-1

CDR3: CASSLGGGTGELFF
DNA: TGTGCCAGCAGCCTGGGGGGCGGGACCGGGGAGCTGTTTTTT
D: -
size: many
J: TRBJ2-2
V: TRBV5-5

CDR3: CSARGQAANEQFF
DNA: TGCAGTGCTAGGGGACAGGCGGCGAATGAGCAGTTCTTC
D: TRBD1
size: many
J: TRBJ2-1
V: TRBV20-1

CDR3: CASSLSFQGPIYGYTF
DNA: TGTGCCAGCAGTTTATCTTTTCAGGGCCCGATCTATGGCTACACCTTC
D: -
size: many
J: TRBJ1-2
V: TRBV28

CDR3: CASSSSPGPGTEAFF
DNA: TGTGCCAGCAGCTCTTCCCCGGGTCCTGGGACTGAAGCTTTCTTT
D: -
size: many
J: TRBJ1-1
V: TRBV5-6

CDR3: CASSPGPGKTQYF
DNA: TGTGCCAGCAGTCCGGGACCCGGAAAGACCCAGTACTTC
D: -
size: many
J: TRBJ2-5
V: TRBV2

CDR3: CASSFSSDGTQYF
DNA: TGTGCCAGCAGCTTCTCCTCCGATGGGACCCAGTACTTC
D: -
size: many
J: TRBJ2-5
V: TRBV11-1

CDR3: CAVQGGRYGYTF
DNA: TGTGCCGTACAGGGAGGTAGATATGGCTACACCTTC
D: -
size: many
J: TRBJ1-2
V: TRBV10-3

CDR3: CASSSGGAGYNEQFF
DNA: TGTGCCAGCAGCTCGGGAGGGGCGGGTTACAATGAGCAGTTCTTC
D: TRBD2
size: many
J: TRBJ2-1
V: TRBV7-3

CDR3: CASNRVNQPQHF
DNA: TGTGCCAGCAACAGGGTGAATCAGCCCCAGCATTTT
D: -
size: many
J: TRBJ1-5
V: TRBV6-5

CDR3: CASSSSVGGPSTDTQYF
DNA: TGTGCCAGCAGTTCCTCTGTCGGGGGCCCTAGCACAGATACGCAGTATTTT
D: -
size: many
J: TRBJ2-3
V: TRBV6-2/TRBV6-3